The 22 T cell receptor beta chains reported below all come from one sample, sequenced in a study of T-cell memory formation after mild COVID-19. TCRdb recomputed calls from the 5' RACE reads with MiXCR, one row per CDR3 protein. Of approximately 440,000 distinct CDR3 sequences in the sample, 20% were seen once. Sequencing was done on a sample of PBMCs or a T cell subset sorted from them (not recorded which). All receptors come from an adult woman who had mild COVID-19 (a few samples of this study predate the infection). Cell type and time point are not known.

This clonotype was counted only a few times. This chain links TRBV5-5 with TRBJ2-2; 8 nucleotides match TRBD2. Unmatched junction bases numbered 5, after V lost 4 bases and J lost 0 bases. This CDR3 has 16 amino acids. Germline V gives CDR1 SGHKS, CDR2 YYEKEE (reference sequence). The CDR3 reads CASSTSGSANTGELFF. In DNA, the CDR3 is TGTGCCAGCAGCACAAGCGGGAGCGCGAACACCGGGGAGCTGTTTTTT.

This clonotype was counted only a few times. The chain recombines TRBV7-9 with TRBJ1-1, with D hard to call. V was cut by 4 bases and J by 5 bases, with 17 bases left in between. CDR1 and CDR2 (germline): SEHNR, FQNEAQ (reference sequence). CDR3 size: 15 residues. The DNA of the CDR3 is TGTGCCAGCAGCTCGTCCCCGGTGGGGTGGACTGAAGCTTTCTTT. Protein sequence: CASSSSPVGWTEAFF.

There are a few counts of this clonotype. The chain combines TRBV12-3 or TRBV12-4 with TRBJ1-2; a weak D match, TRBD1 (6 bases). CDR3 size: 14 residues. Trimming stripped 2 bases from V and 4 bases from J, with 11 bases between. The CDR3 sequence is CASSLTGLGYGYTF. In DNA, the CDR3 is TGTGCCAGCAGTTTAACAGGGTTAGGCTATGGCTACACCTTC.

This clonotype appeared many times. The chain has TRBV7-8 and TRBJ1-1; 9 positions match TRBD1. Losses at the gene ends were 5 bases for V and 4 bases for J; bases not matched to a gene: 5. The CDR3 runs 14 residues. Germline assignment: CDR1 SGHVS and CDR2 FQNEAQ. The CDR3 spells CASSLRQGVTEAFF. The CDR3 DNA reads as TGTGCCAGCAGCCTCAGACAGGGGGTCACTGAAGCTTTCTTT.

Only a few counts were recorded for this clonotype. The V call is TRBV4-1, the J call TRBJ2-5; D unresolved. Trimming took off 1 base at V and 7 bases at J, with 10 bases between the two ends. This CDR3 region has 13 residues. CDR1 is MGHRA, CDR2 YSYEKL, per germline. The CDR3 DNA follows: TGCGCCAGCAGCCAAGGGGTTTCGGGGACCCAGTACTTC. As protein: CASSQGVSGTQYF.

This chain uses TRBV5-6 with TRBJ1-1; D is unclear. The CDR3 totals 14 residues. Germline-derived CDR1 and CDR2 are SGHDT and YYEEEE. V dropped 5 bases and J dropped 0 bases, with 11 bases sitting between them. CDR3 sequence: CASSPVGMNTEAFF. The CDR3 DNA sequence: TGTGCCAGCAGTCCCGTCGGGATGAACACTGAAGCTTTCTTT.

In this sample, this clonotype turned up a few times. The chain is built from TRBV7-7 and TRBJ2-2, with TRBD1 matching over 8 bases. The V segment lost 9 bases and the J segment 4 bases; nucleotides outside the gene matches: 7. Germline CDR1 SSHAT, CDR2 FNYEAQ (reference sequence). The CDR3 has 14 amino acids. CDR3 nucleotide sequence: TGTGCCAGTGGGAAACAGGGGGGCACCGGGGAGCTGTTTTTT. Protein: CASGKQGGTGELFF.

This clonotype showed up just a few times. The J gene is TRBJ1-1, the V gene TRBV7-2, with no clear D. The CDR3 is made up of 14 amino acids. V lost 7 bases, J lost 3 bases, and 15 bases lay in between. The germline CDR1 and CDR2 sequences are SGHTA and FQGNSA. CDR3 in DNA: TGTGCCAGCACCAAAGCGTCGTGGGACACTGAAGCTTTCTTT. Protein: CASTKASWDTEAFF.

V usage is TRBV5-1 and J usage is TRBJ1-3; D is uncertain. The CDR3 is 15 amino acids. The germline V gene has CDR1 SGHRS and CDR2 YFSETQ. With 4 bases removed from V and 0 bases from J, the gap between germline ends came to 11 bases. In DNA, the CDR3 is TGCGCCAGCAGCCCGACCTTCCTCTCTGGAAACACCATATATTTT. It encodes CASSPTFLSGNTIYF.

The chain uses TRBV20-1 and TRBJ2-1; TRBD2 aligns across 8 bases. This CDR3 is 14 amino acids long. Germline loops: CDR1 DFQATT, CDR2 SNEGSKA (reference sequence). The V segment lost 5 bases and the J segment 4 bases; nucleotides outside the gene matches: 7. This CDR3 reads CSAPTSGSYNEQFF. The DNA of the CDR3 is TGCAGTGCTCCAACTAGCGGTTCGTACAATGAGCAGTTCTTC.

This clonotype has only a few counts. The chain joins TRBV6-1 to TRBJ1-2, with a possible D match to TRBD1 (5 bases). Deletions cut 5 bases from V and 6 bases from J, with 16 bases between. Germline V gene lookup returns CDR1 MNHNS and CDR2 SASEGT. The CDR3 sequence is 14 residues long. CDR3 DNA sequence: TGTGCCAGCAGTCCGACTTACGGGGCCCATGGCTACACCTTC. It encodes CASSPTYGAHGYTF.

A few counts support this clonotype. The rearrangement links TRBV6-2 or TRBV6-3 to TRBJ1-5; D gene uncertain. Looked up from germline, CDR1 is MNHEY and CDR2 is SVGEGT. The CDR3 has 14 residues. V shed 5 bases and J shed 5 bases, with 13 bases lying between them. The CDR3 nucleotides are TGTGCCAGCAGTCAGACGACGGGCGATCAGCCCCAGCATTTT. Protein: CASSQTTGDQPQHF.

The chain couples TRBV6-2 or TRBV6-3 to TRBJ1-2; D may be TRBD1 (6 bases). The CDR3 consists of 12 residues. V lost 6 bases to trimming and J lost 4 bases, with 9 bases between them. Germline CDR1 and CDR2: MNHEY and SVGEGT. CDR3 sequence reads: CASSGDTYGYTF. CDR3 in DNA: TGTGCCAGCAGCGGGGACACCTATGGCTACACCTTC.

The rearrangement links TRBV7-2 to TRBJ2-1; D might be TRBD1 or TRBD2, each matching 7 bases. V shed 8 bases and J shed 4 bases, with 15 bases lying between them. The CDR3 spans 14 residues. Germline CDR1 SGHTA, CDR2 FQGNSA. CDR3 coding DNA: TGTGCCAGCGGGGGGGGGACAGCTTACAATGAGCAGTTCTTC. The encoded protein is CASGGGTAYNEQFF. The full variable domain, its missing parts supplied by reference TRBV7-2 and TRBJ2-1, is GAGVSQSPSNKVTEKGKDVELRCDPISGHTALYWYRQSLGQGLEFLIYFQGNSAPDKSGLPSDRFSAERTGGSVSTLTIQRTQQEDSAVYLCASGGGTAYNEQFFGPGTRLTVL.

In its sample, this clonotype was seen once. J is TRBJ2-1 and V is TRBV12-3 or TRBV12-4, with TRBD1 matching 9 bases. The CDR3 is made up of 18 amino acids. The junction had 11 bases not matched to a gene; V was cut back by 5 bases and J by 0 bases. This CDR3 is CASSPGTGWIRSYNEQFF. CDR3 nucleotides: TGTGCCAGCAGTCCCGGGACAGGGTGGATTCGCTCCTACAATGAGCAGTTCTTC.

This clonotype turned up a few times. V usage is TRBV6-8 and J usage is TRBJ2-1; TRBD2 agrees at 12 bases. The CDR3 runs to 16 residues. V gave up 2 bases and J gave up 6 bases; unmatched junction bases: 5. Germline assignment: CDR1 MNHGY and CDR2 SAAAGT. CDR3 residues: CASSYPSGRACNEQFF. The DNA for the CDR3 is TGTGCCAGCAGTTACCCTAGCGGGAGGGCCTGCAATGAGCAGTTCTTC.

This clonotype was picked up a small number of times. V gene TRBV7-6 combines with J gene TRBJ2-1, with 12 nucleotides matching TRBD2. Trimming at V came to 5 bases and at J to 8 bases, leaving 7 bases not matched to a gene. The CDR3 runs to 15 residues. Germline V gives CDR1 SGHVS, CDR2 FNYEAQ. DNA for the CDR3: TGTGCCAGCAGCACCAGACTAGCGGGGGTCCATGAGCAGTTCTTC. Translation: CASSTRLAGVHEQFF.

The chain combines TRBV4-1 with TRBJ1-5; 10 nucleotides align to TRBD1. The CDR3 has 17 amino acids. V dropped 3 bases and J dropped 0; count of bases not matched to a gene: 5. The germline V gene has CDR1 MGHRA and CDR2 YSYEKL. CDR3 DNA sequence: TGCGCCAGCAGCCAGGGGACAGGGGACGATAGCAATCAGCCCCAGCATTTT. Protein product: CASSQGTGDDSNQPQHF.

The chain has TRBV7-9 and TRBJ2-1; weak D call: TRBD1 (6 bases). CDR3 length: 13 amino acids. V dropped 6 bases and J dropped 9 bases, with 15 bases sitting between them. Germline V CDR1 and CDR2: SEHNR, FQNEAQ (reference sequence). The CDR3 here is CASSFYRDGEQFF. The CDR3 DNA sequence: TGTGCCAGCAGTTTCTACAGGGACGGTGAGCAGTTCTTC.

The table lists this clonotype with a few counts. The gene calls are TRBV24-1 and TRBJ2-1; D gene uncertain. V lost 1 base to trimming and J lost 8 bases, with 5 bases between them. The CDR3 runs to 12 residues. The germline V gene encodes CDR1 KGHDR and CDR2 SFDVKD. CDR3 nucleotides: TGTGCCACCAGTGATTTACTTCATGAGCAGTTCTTC. Translated: CATSDLLHEQFF.

In its sample, this clonotype was seen a few times. The chain carries TRBV12-3 or TRBV12-4 and TRBJ2-2, with 9 bases fitting TRBD1. The CDR3 runs to 17 residues. Losses at the gene ends were 2 bases for V and 3 bases for J; bases not matched to a gene: 7. The CDR3 sequence is CASSLNRDRDDTGELFF. The CDR3 nucleotides are TGTGCCAGCAGTTTAAACCGGGACAGGGATGACACCGGGGAGCTGTTTTTT.

V and J are TRBV5-1 and TRBJ1-1; D is undetermined. V was shortened by 0 bases and J by 10 bases, with 10 bases between the two germline ends. CDR3 length: 12 residues. Germline CDR1 and CDR2: SGHRS and YFSETQ. Here the CDR3 reads CASSLELGRAFF. DNA of the CDR3: TGCGCCAGCAGCTTGGAACTCGGTCGAGCTTTCTTT.